The rows below give T cell receptor beta chains drawn from one sample of a study of OX40 agonist ivuxolimab in advanced cancers. Here immunoSEQ multiplex PCR was the method, and the copy in TCRdb shows in-frame clones only, minus some. The sample records approximately 100,000 clones, 70% to 90% being singletons. The material sequenced was CD4+ or CD8+ T cells sorted from blood, taken in a trial of the OX40 agonist ivuxolimab. The receptors were sampled from an adult with an advanced solid tumor such as melanoma, head and neck, liver or kidney cancer. Both conserved end residues are part of each CDR3. The order of the fields is V gene, J gene, clone size, D gene, CDR3 protein, CDR3 DNA. The D gene is left open where the match is weak. Clone size is not always given. Where it is, it says once, few, many or a class for expanded clones.

V: TRBV7-9
J: TRBJ1-2
size: NA
D: NA
CDR3: CASSFGAEGYYGYTF
DNA: TGTGCCAGCAGCTTTGGGGCAGAGGGGTACTATGGCTACACCTTC

V: TRBV6-1
J: TRBJ2-1
size: NA
D: NA
CDR3: CASKRAGSSYNEQFF
DNA: TGTGCCAGCAAGAGAGCAGGGAGCTCCTACAATGAGCAGTTCTTC

V: TRBV9
J: TRBJ2-4
size: NA
D: NA
CDR3: CASSPRGGLGSNIQYF
DNA: TGTGCCAGCAGCCCCAGGGGGGGCCTCGGGTCGAACATTCAGTACTTC

V: TRBV4-3
J: TRBJ2-3
size: NA
D: NA
CDR3: CASSVQTTDTQYF
DNA: TGCGCCAGCAGCGTACAGACCACAGATACGCAGTATTTT

V: TRBV2
J: TRBJ1-4
size: NA
D: TRBD1
CDR3: CASIWDRDNEKLFF
DNA: TGTGCCAGCATATGGGACAGGGATAATGAAAAACTGTTTTTT

V: TRBV5-1
J: TRBJ2-3
size: NA
D: TRBD2
CDR3: CASSLLGTTGEDTQYF
DNA: TGCGCCAGCAGCTTGCTCGGGACTACTGGGGAGGATACGCAGTATTTT

V: TRBV5-5
J: TRBJ2-2
size: NA
D: NA
CDR3: CASSLVNANTGELFF
DNA: TGTGCCAGCAGCTTGGTCAACGCGAACACCGGGGAGCTGTTTTTT

V: TRBV5-5
J: TRBJ2-1
size: NA
D: NA
CDR3: CASSTGGQNEQFF
DNA: TGTGCCAGCAGCACCGGGGGCCAAAATGAGCAGTTCTTC

V: TRBV6-1
J: TRBJ2-7
size: NA
D: TRBD1
CDR3: CASSEPRQGAPYEQYF
DNA: TGTGCCAGCAGTGAACCCCGACAGGGGGCCCCCTACGAGCAGTACTTC

V: TRBV11-3
J: TRBJ2-4
size: NA
D: TRBD2
CDR3: CASSLPWGGNIQYF
DNA: TGTGCCAGCAGCTTACCCTGGGGGGGAAACATTCAGTACTTC

V: TRBV5-1
J: TRBJ2-7
size: NA
D: NA
CDR3: CASSLAEVGGSYEQYF
DNA: TGCGCCAGCAGCTTGGCCGAGGTCGGGGGCTCCTACGAGCAGTACTTC

V: TRBV11-2
J: TRBJ2-7
size: NA
D: TRBD1
CDR3: CASSLDPGTGGYEQYF
DNA: TGTGCCAGCAGCTTAGACCCCGGGACAGGGGGGTACGAGCAGTACTTC

V: TRBV10-1
J: TRBJ2-5
size: NA
D: TRBD1
CDR3: CASSAKTGAEETQYF
DNA: TGCGCCAGCAGTGCGAAGACAGGGGCGGAAGAGACCCAGTACTTC

V: TRBV6-1
J: TRBJ1-1
size: NA
D: TRBD1
CDR3: CASSGQGAETEAFF
DNA: TGTGCCAGCAGTGGCCAGGGGGCTGAAACTGAAGCTTTCTTT

V: TRBV10-3
J: TRBJ1-3
size: NA
D: TRBD1
CDR3: CAINDRESGNTIYF
DNA: TGTGCCATCAACGACAGGGAATCTGGAAACACCATATATTTT

V: TRBV7-6
J: TRBJ1-1
size: NA
D: NA
CDR3: CASSSRHTEAFF
DNA: TGTGCCAGCAGCTCGAGGCACACTGAAGCTTTCTTT

V: TRBV5-1
J: TRBJ2-2
size: NA
D: NA
CDR3: CASSSFTSGGTTGELFF
DNA: TGCGCCAGCAGCTCCTTTACTAGTGGGGGGACAACCGGGGAGCTGTTTTTT

V: TRBV10-3
J: TRBJ2-1
size: NA
D: NA
CDR3: CAIPGTAGANEQFF
DNA: TGTGCCATTCCTGGCACGGCAGGGGCCAATGAGCAGTTCTTC

V: TRBV28
J: TRBJ2-5
size: NA
D: NA
CDR3: CASSGETLLRETQYF
DNA: TGTGCCAGCAGTGGAGAGACACTTCTTAGAGAGACCCAGTACTTC

V: TRBV2
J: TRBJ1-5
size: NA
D: TRBD1
CDR3: CASSRQGKNQPQHF
DNA: TGTGCCAGCAGCCGACAGGGAAAAAATCAGCCCCAGCATTTT

V: TRBV5-1
J: TRBJ1-1
size: once
D: NA
CDR3: CASSQPGETEAFF
DNA: TGCGCCAGCAGCCAGCCGGGGGAGACTGAAGCTTTCTTT

V: TRBV7-2
J: TRBJ2-5
size: NA
D: NA
CDR3: CASRTGTSETQYF
DNA: TGTGCCAGCAGAACCGGGACCTCAGAGACCCAGTACTTC

V: TRBV2
J: TRBJ2-7
size: once
D: TRBD1
CDR3: CASLTGTGSYEQYF
DNA: TGTGCCAGCTTGACCGGGACAGGGTCCTACGAGCAGTACTTC

V: TRBV28
J: TRBJ2-7
size: NA
D: NA
CDR3: CASIAPGEQYF
DNA: TGTGCCAGCATCGCCCCCGGCGAGCAGTACTTC

V: TRBV5-4
J: TRBJ2-2
size: NA
D: TRBD1
CDR3: CASSPRTGGVDTGELFF
DNA: TGTGCCAGCAGCCCGAGGACAGGGGGCGTTGACACCGGGGAGCTGTTTTTT

V: TRBV28
J: TRBJ1-5
size: NA
D: NA
CDR3: CASRESNQPQHF
DNA: TGTGCCAGCCGGGAGAGCAATCAGCCCCAGCATTTT

V: TRBV6-5
J: TRBJ2-7
size: NA
D: NA
CDR3: CATRRTESYEQYF
DNA: TGTGCCACCAGACGGACAGAGTCCTACGAGCAGTACTTC